This TCR beta chain came from a study of STAT5B mutations in CD4+ large granular lymphocyte leukemia. General study results and limits: CD4-sorted patient repertoires seemed more clonal than healthy CD4+ repertoires. Compared with healthy controls (2/35), patient top clones favored TRBV06 (8/27). No patients shared main leukemic clonotypes, though 25% to 30% appeared at low frequency elsewhere.

Controls came from buffy coats of healthy blood donors. Sequencing was performed with immunoSEQ multiplex PCR; in TCRdb, only in-frame clones are kept and a portion is missing. Here the sample spans about 30,000 clones, around 74% being singletons. Note on this clone: As yet, its antigen is unknown.

Trimming cost V 5 bases and J 2 bases; bases outside gene matches: 20. Per germline, CDR1 PRHDT and CDR2 FYEKMQ (reference sequence). The CDR3 covers 19 residues. This TCR was recovered from a human donor in good health. The specimen was CD4+ T cells from blood buffy coats. The chain uses TRBV13 and TRBJ2-5; the match to TRBD2 covers 7 bases. CDR3 in DNA: TGTGCCAGCAGCCTAATCTCAATGCGAACCGCGGGAGCGCAAGAGACCCAGTACTTC. As protein: CASSLISMRTAGAQETQYF.